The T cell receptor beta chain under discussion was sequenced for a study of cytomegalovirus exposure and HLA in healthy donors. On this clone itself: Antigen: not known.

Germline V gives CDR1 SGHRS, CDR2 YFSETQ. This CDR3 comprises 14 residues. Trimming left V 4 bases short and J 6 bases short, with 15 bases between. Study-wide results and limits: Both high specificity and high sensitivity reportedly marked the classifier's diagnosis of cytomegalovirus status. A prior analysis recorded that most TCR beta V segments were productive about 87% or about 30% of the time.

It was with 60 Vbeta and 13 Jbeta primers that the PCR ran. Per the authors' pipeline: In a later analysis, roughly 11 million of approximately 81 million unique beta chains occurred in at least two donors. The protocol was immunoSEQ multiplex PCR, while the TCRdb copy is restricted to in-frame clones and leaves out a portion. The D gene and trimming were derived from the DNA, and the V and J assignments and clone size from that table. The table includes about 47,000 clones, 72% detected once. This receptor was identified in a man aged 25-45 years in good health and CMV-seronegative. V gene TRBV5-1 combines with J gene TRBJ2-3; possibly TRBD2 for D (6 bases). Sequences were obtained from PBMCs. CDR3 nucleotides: TGCGCCAGCAGCCCCCTAGGGACTCTGGATACGCAGTATTTT. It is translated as CASSPLGTLDTQYF.